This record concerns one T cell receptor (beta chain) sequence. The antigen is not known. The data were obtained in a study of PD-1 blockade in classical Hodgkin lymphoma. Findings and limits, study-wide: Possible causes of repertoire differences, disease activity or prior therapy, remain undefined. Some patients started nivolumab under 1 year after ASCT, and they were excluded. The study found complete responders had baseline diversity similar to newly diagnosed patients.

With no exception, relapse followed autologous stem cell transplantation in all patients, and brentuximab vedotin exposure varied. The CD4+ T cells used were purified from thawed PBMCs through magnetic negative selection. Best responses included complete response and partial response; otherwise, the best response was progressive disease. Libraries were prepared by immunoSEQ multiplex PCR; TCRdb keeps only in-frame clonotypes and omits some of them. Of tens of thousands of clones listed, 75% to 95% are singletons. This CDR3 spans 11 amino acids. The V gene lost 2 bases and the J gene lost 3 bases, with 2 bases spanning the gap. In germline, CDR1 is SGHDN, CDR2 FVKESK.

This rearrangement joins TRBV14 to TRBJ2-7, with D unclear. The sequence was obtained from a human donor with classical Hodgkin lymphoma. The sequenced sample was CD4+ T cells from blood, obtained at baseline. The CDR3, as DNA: TGTGCCAGCAGCCAATTCTACGAGCAGTACTTC. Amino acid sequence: CASSQFYEQYF. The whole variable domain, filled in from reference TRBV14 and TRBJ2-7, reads EAGVTQFPSHSVIEKGQTVTLRCDPISGHDNLYWYRRVMGKEIKFLLHFVKESKQDESGMPNNRFLAERTGGTYSTLKVQPAELEDSGVYFCASSQFYEQYFGPGTRLTVT.